This TCR beta chain was documented in a study of early T cells in non-severe SARS-CoV-2 infection. Study summary: Chains were unpaired, as sequencing was done on bulk RNA from unsorted whole blood. Regarding the study as a whole: There was a bias toward anti-spike CD8 responses in VDJdb matching, which missed private and CD4 specificities.

This clonotype was counted ten times or more. Its antigen is undetermined. As part of library construction, unique molecular identifiers were attached to individual cDNA molecules. TCRdb reanalysed the 5' RACE reads using MiXCR and keeps one entry per CDR3 protein. The sample carries about 31,000 distinct CDR3 sequences, roughly 5.7% recorded once. Sequencing used whole blood. The sequence came from an adult who was a healthcare worker with PCR-confirmed SARS-CoV-2 infection or an uninfected control (not recorded which).

This chain's CDR3 is CSARSGRADYEQYF. CDR3 in DNA: TGCAGTGCTAGAAGCGGGAGGGCCGATTACGAGCAGTACTTC. The J gene is TRBJ2-7, the V gene TRBV20-1, with 10 bases fitting TRBD2. The germline gives CDR1 DFQATT, CDR2 SNEGSKA (reference sequence). CDR3 length: 14 residues. J gave up 4 bases and V 2 bases, and 5 bases lay outside the gene matches.